The 23 T cell receptor beta chains reported below all come from one sample, sequenced in a study of brain T cells in children with intractable seizures. Sequencing was performed with immunoSEQ multiplex PCR; in TCRdb, only in-frame clones are kept and a portion is missing. The table lists more than 40,000 clones, 90% of them singletons. The sequencing used peripheral blood, collected at surgery. The receptors come from a girl aged 2 to 10 with tuberous sclerosis and intractable seizures.

This chain uses TRBV10-2 with TRBJ1-3; no clear D. Per germline, CDR1 WSHSY and CDR2 SAAADI. There are 15 residues in the CDR3. The germline V and J ends were trimmed by 1 base and 4 bases, with 11 bases remaining between them. CDR3 amino acids: CASSELKGVGNTIYF. The CDR3 nucleotides are TGCGCCAGCAGTGAGTTAAAGGGAGTCGGAAACACCATATATTTT.

The CDR3 loop is CASSPRQKLYEQYV. The CDR3 nucleotides are TGTGCCAGCAGTCCCAGACAGAAACTTTACGAGCAGTACGTC. The chain combines TRBV6-5 with TRBJ2-7; the D gene is possibly TRBD1 (5 bases). The length of the CDR3 is 14 residues. V lost 5 bases to trimming and J lost 4 bases, with 15 bases between them. Germline assignment: CDR1 MNHEY and CDR2 SVGAGI.

The chain employs TRBV19 and TRBJ1-2; possibly TRBD1 for D (5 bases). The length of the CDR3 is 12 residues. The V gene lost 6 bases and the J gene lost 6 bases, with 11 bases spanning the gap. Germline V gives CDR1 LNHDA, CDR2 SQIVND (reference sequence). CDR3 sequence (DNA): TGTGCCAGTAGGGGGGAATTGGATGGCTACACCTTC. Protein sequence: CASRGELDGYTF.

This clone was picked up a small number of times. V is TRBV27 and J is TRBJ1-6, with D possibly TRBD1 on 5 matching bases. Trimming cost V 3 bases and J 10 bases, with 13 bases left between them. CDR3 length: 14 residues. Looked up from germline, CDR1 is MNHEY and CDR2 is SMNVEV (reference sequence). CDR3 coding DNA: TGTGCCAGCAGTTTCAGGGTTGGGGGATCACCCCTCCACTTT. Amino acid sequence: CASSFRVGGSPLHF.

V is TRBV7-8 and J is TRBJ1-2; 8 bases are shared with TRBD1. V lost 5 bases and J lost 2; bases outside the gene matches: 4. Germline loops: CDR1 SGHVS, CDR2 FQNEAQ. The CDR3 has 14 residues. The CDR3 DNA sequence: TGTGCCAGCAGCCGCGACAGGGGAAACTATGGCTACACCTTC. This sequence encodes CASSRDRGNYGYTF.

The J gene is TRBJ2-5, the V gene TRBV7-8; possible D gene TRBD2, 6 bases. Germline loops: CDR1 SGHVS, CDR2 FQNEAQ. The length of the CDR3 is 16 residues. V shed 2 bases and J shed 2 bases, with 15 bases lying between them. CDR3 amino acids: CASSLLVPGLQETQYF. The DNA for the CDR3 is TGTGCCAGCAGCTTATTGGTCCCCGGACTACAAGAGACCCAGTACTTC.

The chain combines TRBV28 with TRBJ2-7; 10 positions agree with TRBD1. This CDR3 contains 14 residues. With V trimmed by 4 bases and J by 2 bases, 2 bases remained unmatched. Germline V CDR1 and CDR2: MDHEN, SYDVKM. The CDR3 bases are TGTGCCAGCAGTTCGGACAGGGGGGCCTACGAGCAGTACTTC. This encodes CASSSDRGAYEQYF. The complete variable domain, with remaining parts taken from reference TRBV28 and TRBJ2-7, reads DVKVTQSSRYLVKRTGEKVFLECVQDMDHENMFWYRQDPGLGLRLIYFSYDVKMKEKGDIPEGYSVSREKKERFSLILESASTNQTSMYLCASSSDRGAYEQYFGPGTRLTVT.

The rearrangement links TRBV29-1 to TRBJ1-5; D gene ambiguous. The CDR3 runs to 14 residues. The germline V gene has CDR1 SQVTM and CDR2 ANQGSEA. Trimming removed 6 bases from V and 3 bases from J, with 15 bases in between. The CDR3 DNA is TGCAGCGTGGGCTCTACGAGCCCCAATCAGCCCCAGCATTTT. It specifies CSVGSTSPNQPQHF. Based on the CDR3 plus reference TRBV29-1 and TRBJ1-5, the full variable domain is SAVISQKPSRDICQRGTSLTIQCQVDSQVTMMFWYRQQPGQSLTLIATANQGSEATYESGFVIDKFPISRPNLTFSTLTVSNMSPEDSSIYLCSVGSTSPNQPQHFGDGTRLSIL.

The V call is TRBV27, the J call TRBJ2-2; TRBD2 is a possible D gene (6 bases). The germline CDR1 and CDR2 sequences are MNHEY and SMNVEV (reference sequence). The V gene lost 7 bases and the J gene lost 2 bases, with 17 bases spanning the gap. The CDR3 covers 16 residues. CDR3 sequence (DNA): TGTGCCAGCAAGAACTCCGGGAGCCGAAACACCGGGGAGCTGTTTTTT. Translating gives CASKNSGSRNTGELFF.

V is TRBV7-6 and J is TRBJ2-7; D tentatively reads TRBD1 or TRBD2 (6 bases each). V lost 1 base and J 0 bases, leaving 13 bases between the germline ends. This CDR3 comprises 16 residues. CDR1 is SGHVS, CDR2 FNYEAQ, per germline. The CDR3 DNA sequence: TGTGCCAGCAGCTTAGGGTCGGGGGCGAGCTCCTACGAGCAGTACTTC. This gives the protein CASSLGSGASSYEQYF.

This CDR3 is CASSTNRQGDNQPQHF. Written as DNA, the CDR3 is TGTGCCAGCAGCACTAACCGACAGGGGGACAATCAGCCCCAGCATTTT. This sequence joins TRBV5-8 and TRBJ1-5, with 9 positions matching TRBD1. The CDR3 contains 16 residues. V shed 4 bases, J shed 3 bases, and the junction held 8 bases outside the gene matches. CDR1 and CDR2 (germline): SGHTS, YDEGEE.

The chain has TRBV29-1 and TRBJ1-3; D is unclear. Deletions cut 6 bases from V and 0 bases from J, with 9 bases between. Germline-derived CDR1 and CDR2 are SQVTM and ANQGSEA. The CDR3 covers 13 residues. CDR3 protein: CSVAVSSGNTIYF. The CDR3 region has the DNA TGCAGCGTCGCTGTCAGCTCTGGAAACACCATATATTTT.

CDR3 bases: TGCAGCGTTGAGGATACAGGGGTTCCTAACTATGGCTACACCTTC. Translation: CSVEDTGVPNYGYTF. The rearrangement uses TRBV29-1 and TRBJ1-2; 7 bases agree with TRBD1. V shed 3 bases, J shed 0 bases, and the junction held 7 bases outside the gene matches. The V gene's germline CDR1 is SQVTM and CDR2 ANQGSEA. CDR3 size: 15 residues.

The chain has TRBV4-1 and TRBJ1-1, with D perhaps TRBD1 (5 bases). The ends were cut back, 4 bases at V and 1 base at J, with 13 bases in the middle. Per germline, CDR1 MGHRA and CDR2 YSYEKL. This CDR3 has 15 amino acids. The CDR3, as DNA: TGCGCCAGCAGCCGCGACGGAGGGGCGAACACTGAAGCTTTCTTT. Amino acid sequence: CASSRDGGANTEAFF.

The chain links TRBV6-5 to TRBJ1-6; D is unclear. The CDR3 totals 16 residues. Trimming took 0 bases from V and 7 from J, leaving 13 bases between them. The germline gives CDR1 MNHEY, CDR2 SVGAGI. The DNA of the CDR3 is TGTGCCAGCAGTTACTCGGGCGGAACATCAAATTCACCCCTCCACTTT. Protein product: CASSYSGGTSNSPLHF.

CDR3 DNA sequence: TGTGCCAGCAGTCCGATGGGACAGGGGTGGAACACCGGGGAGCTGTTTTTT. It yields the protein CASSPMGQGWNTGELFF. The chain carries TRBV27 and TRBJ2-2, with 10 bases lining up with TRBD1. The CDR3 consists of 17 residues. CDR1 and CDR2 from the germline V gene are MNHEY and SMNVEV (reference sequence). Trimming at V came to 5 bases and at J to 1 base, leaving 7 bases not matched to a gene.

V and J are TRBV4-1 and TRBJ2-5; TRBD1 agrees at 8 bases. The CDR3 contains 15 residues. After removal of 4 bases from V and 4 bases from J, the junction contained 8 bases not matched to a gene. CDR1 is MGHRA and CDR2 is YSYEKL in the germline V gene. CDR3 protein: CASSPGQGGLETQYF. DNA for the CDR3: TGCGCCAGCAGCCCAGGACAGGGTGGGCTAGAGACCCAGTACTTC.

The rearrangement uses TRBV2 and TRBJ2-5, with TRBD1 matching over 10 bases. Germline V gene lookup returns CDR1 SNHLY and CDR2 FYNNEI. Trimming took 4 bases from V and 6 from J; bases not matched to a gene: 8. This CDR3 region has 15 residues. CDR3 sequence reads: CASSVRTGGLQTQYF. The CDR3 coding sequence is TGTGCCAGCAGTGTTAGGACAGGGGGTCTCCAGACCCAGTACTTC.

The DNA of the CDR3 is TGTGCCAGCAGCACCGACAGGGGGCGACTGGCAACTAATGAAAAACTGTTTTTT. Translated, it gives CASSTDRGRLATNEKLFF. The chain recombines TRBV5-6 with TRBJ1-4; 10 bases match TRBD1. Germline lookup yields CDR1 SGHDT and CDR2 YYEEEE. The CDR3 length is 18 residues. J lost 0 bases, V lost 4 bases, and 9 bases had no gene match.

The rearrangement joins TRBV5-4 to TRBJ2-7; tentatively, D is TRBD1 (6 bases). Trimming removed 5 bases at V and 3 bases at J, with 18 bases between. Germline values: CDR1 SGHNT, CDR2 YYREEE (reference sequence). The CDR3 runs to 15 residues. The chain's CDR3 is CASSNPRQEHYEQYF. CDR3 nucleotides: TGTGCCAGCAGTAACCCCCGACAGGAACACTACGAGCAGTACTTC.

The chain employs TRBV5-6 and TRBJ2-3; D may match TRBD1 or TRBD2 (6 bases each). The CDR3 loop spans 16 amino acids. V was shortened by 4 bases and J by 2 bases, with 17 bases between the two germline ends. Germline V gene data show CDR1 as SGHDT and CDR2 as YYEEEE. CDR3 protein: CASSPPWGADTDTQYF. The CDR3 coding sequence is TGTGCCAGCAGCCCCCCGTGGGGGGCGGACACAGATACGCAGTATTTT.

DNA of the CDR3: TGTGCCAGCCACGCCTCGGACAGGGGCAACTATGGCTACACCTTC. Translation: CASHASDRGNYGYTF. The V call is TRBV19, the J call TRBJ1-2, with 9 positions matching TRBD1. The germline CDR1 and CDR2 sequences are LNHDA and SQIVND (reference sequence). This CDR3 region has 15 residues. J gave up 2 bases and V 9 bases, and 10 bases lay outside the gene matches.

This chain connects TRBV28 to TRBJ2-5; 10 bases match TRBD2. The junction had 8 bases not matched to a gene; V was cut back by 2 bases and J by 5 bases. The CDR3 has 16 amino acids. CDR1 is MDHEN, CDR2 SYDVKM, per germline. This CDR3 reads CASSLTLAGARETQYF. CDR3 sequence (DNA): TGTGCCAGCAGTTTAACTCTAGCGGGGGCGCGTGAGACCCAGTACTTC.